The 29 T cell receptor beta chains presented below share a single source sample, sequenced in a study of cytomegalovirus exposure and HLA in healthy donors. Primers for the PCR totalled 60 Vbeta and 13 Jbeta. The assay was immunoSEQ multiplex PCR, and TCRdb's table has in-frame clones only and misses some. The sample comprises over 100,000 clones, about four fifths of which are singletons, and 0.95% to 1.4% rests with the top ten. Sequencing was performed on PBMCs. All receptors come from a male donor in good health and CMV-seronegative.

The chain carries TRBV7-8 and TRBJ1-2, with 9 bases lining up with TRBD1. With V trimmed by 5 bases and J by 3 bases, 10 bases remained unmatched. This CDR3 contains 16 residues. Per the germline V gene, CDR1 is SGHVS and CDR2 is FQNEAQ. This CDR3 reads CASSNHGTGSDYGYTF. CDR3 nucleotides: TGTGCCAGCAGCAACCACGGGACAGGGAGTGACTATGGCTACACCTTC.

This CDR3 is CASGLGGIMNTEAFF. CDR3 coding DNA: TGTGCTAGTGGTTTAGGCGGCATTATGAACACTGAAGCTTTCTTT. The chain employs TRBV12-5 and TRBJ1-1; D is unclear. Germline V gives CDR1 LGHNT, CDR2 FRNRAP. The CDR3 loop spans 15 amino acids. V lost 3 bases, J lost 0 bases, and 11 bases lay in between.

The CDR3 sequence: CASSAYTGGTDTQYF. In DNA, the CDR3 is TGTGCCAGCAGCGCCTACACAGGGGGCACAGATACGCAGTATTTT. The rearrangement links TRBV7-6 to TRBJ2-3, with 7 bases fitting TRBD1. The trim removed 5 bases at V and 1 base at J, leaving 6 bases unmatched. The CDR3 consists of 15 residues. Germline assignment: CDR1 SGHVS and CDR2 FNYEAQ.

This clone was seen a single time. The chain carries TRBV4-1 and TRBJ2-3; 8 bases line up with TRBD1. CDR3 length: 16 amino acids. The germline gives CDR1 MGHRA, CDR2 YSYEKL. V was pared by 0 bases and J by 4 bases, with 6 bases of the junction left unmatched. The DNA of the CDR3 is TGCGCCAGCAGCCAAGAGTCCGGACAGGGCGCAGATACGCAGTATTTT. Protein product: CASSQESGQGADTQYF.

This clone showed up just once. This chain connects TRBV9 to TRBJ1-1, with 7 bases that match TRBD1. CDR3 size: 14 residues. V shed 0 bases, J shed 5 bases, and the junction held 4 bases outside the gene matches. The germline V gene has CDR1 SGDLS and CDR2 YYNGEE. CDR3 DNA sequence: TGTGCCAGCAGCGTAGGTACAGGGGAAACTGAAGCTTTCTTT. Translating gives CASSVGTGETEAFF.

The rearrangement links TRBV5-1 to TRBJ2-1; 7 nucleotides align to TRBD2. Per the germline V gene, CDR1 is SGHRS and CDR2 is YFSETQ. The CDR3 sequence is 16 residues long. The J segment lost 5 bases and the V segment lost 3 bases, leaving 11 bases of the junction unmatched. The CDR3 loop reads CASSSGLAAVDNEQFF. The CDR3 bases are TGCGCCAGCAGCTCGGGTCTAGCGGCCGTCGACAATGAGCAGTTCTTC. Drawing the rest from reference TRBV5-1 and TRBJ2-1, the complete variable domain is KAGVTQTPRYLIKTRGQQVTLSCSPISGHRSVSWYQQTPGQGLQFLFEYFSETQRNKGNFPGRFSGRQFSNSRSEMNVSTLELGDSALYLCASSSGLAAVDNEQFFGPGTRLTVL.

The rearrangement joins TRBV30 to TRBJ2-3, with 7 bases that match TRBD2. Per germline, CDR1 GTSNPN and CDR2 SVGIG (reference sequence). The CDR3 has 15 amino acids. J gave up 0 bases and V 3 bases, and 6 bases lay outside the gene matches. The CDR3 loop reads CAWRDIAGSTDTQYF. The CDR3 region has the DNA TGTGCCTGGAGGGACATAGCGGGTAGCACAGATACGCAGTATTTT.

This chain joins TRBV10-1 and TRBJ2-3; no firm D call. V was trimmed by 4 bases and J by 6 bases, leaving 5 bases between them. The germline V gene encodes CDR1 WNHNN and CDR2 SYGVQD (reference sequence). This CDR3 contains 11 residues. The CDR3 region has the DNA TGCGCCAGCAGTGGCGAGGATACGCAGTATTTT. Translating it yields CASSGEDTQYF.

This sequence joins TRBV6-6 and TRBJ1-6; 7 positions agree with TRBD1. Unmatched junction bases numbered 5, after V lost 5 bases and J lost 7 bases. CDR3 length equals 14 residues. Germline CDR1 reads MNHNY; CDR2 reads SVGAGI (reference sequence). CDR3 sequence: CASSTTTGNSPLHF. In nucleotides, the CDR3 is TGTGCCAGCAGTACTACGACAGGGAATTCACCCCTCCACTTT.

The chain has TRBV21-1 and TRBJ2-3; TRBD1 is the table's D call, not checked against the DNA. TRBV21-1 is flagged as a pseudogene. This CDR3 is built from 20 residues. This CDR3 is CASSKVNARRGGYRTDTQYF. The CDR3 bases are TGTGCCAGCAGCAAAGTTAACGCACGTCGTGGGGGCTACAGGACAGATACGCAGTATTTT.

This chain joins TRBV27 and TRBJ1-1, with TRBD1 matching 9 bases. With V trimmed by 5 bases and J by 0 bases, 4 bases remained unmatched. The germline gives CDR1 MNHEY, CDR2 SMNVEV (reference sequence). This CDR3 has 15 amino acids. CDR3 DNA sequence: TGTGCCAGCAGTAAGGGACAGGGTATGAACACTGAAGCTTTCTTT. This gives the protein CASSKGQGMNTEAFF.

The chain has TRBV6-4 and TRBJ1-4; the D is unclear. Germline CDR1 and CDR2: MRHNA and SNTAGT. V lost 6 bases and J 15 bases, leaving 8 bases between the germline ends. This CDR3 has 9 residues. CDR3 nucleotide sequence: TGTGCCAGCAGGGGAGGGTTGTTTTTT. Its translation: CASRGGLFF.

This chain joins TRBV9 and TRBJ2-7, with D maybe TRBD2 (6 bases). Per germline, CDR1 SGDLS and CDR2 YYNGEE. The CDR3 totals 15 residues. V dropped 4 bases and J dropped 1 base, with 15 bases sitting between them. CDR3 in amino acids: CASSSLPGESYEQYF. The CDR3 coding sequence is TGTGCCAGCAGCTCCCTTCCGGGGGAGTCCTACGAGCAGTACTTC.

This clone has just a few counts. The CDR3 loop is CASSFEFSGTEAFF. The CDR3 DNA reads as TGCGCCAGCAGCTTTGAGTTTTCGGGTACTGAAGCTTTCTTT. This chain links TRBV5-1 with TRBJ1-1; D remains ambiguous. Trimming removed 2 bases from V and 5 bases from J, with 13 bases in between. The CDR3 consists of 14 residues. CDR1 and CDR2 from the germline V gene are SGHRS and YFSETQ. Based on the CDR3 plus reference TRBV5-1 and TRBJ1-1, the full variable domain is KAGVTQTPRYLIKTRGQQVTLSCSPISGHRSVSWYQQTPGQGLQFLFEYFSETQRNKGNFPGRFSGRQFSNSRSEMNVSTLELGDSALYLCASSFEFSGTEAFFGQGTRLTVV.

J is TRBJ1-4 and V is TRBV2, with D possibly matching TRBD1 (6 bases). Germline CDR1 and CDR2: SNHLY and FYNNEI. The CDR3 is 15 amino acids. V shed 5 bases and J shed 8 bases, with 18 bases lying between them. Written as DNA, the CDR3 is TGTGCCAGCAGTCCCGGGACAACTAGGGGGGAAAAACTGTTTTTT. Translated, it gives CASSPGTTRGEKLFF.

The chain links TRBV10-2 to TRBJ1-3; no firm D call. The CDR3 spans 14 residues. Germline values: CDR1 WSHSY, CDR2 SAAADI. V was clipped by 3 bases and J by 2 bases, with 8 bases between them. The CDR3 reads CASSDPVPGNTIYF. For the CDR3, the DNA is TGCGCCAGCAGTGATCCGGTCCCTGGAAACACCATATATTTT.

The rearrangement uses TRBV30 and TRBJ2-3, with D possibly TRBD1 on 5 matching bases. Trimming left V 0 bases short and J 15 bases short, with 16 bases between. The CDR3 runs 12 residues. Germline loops: CDR1 GTSNPN, CDR2 SVGIG (reference sequence). CDR3 DNA: TGTGCCTGGAGTGTATCAGGGAAGGGCCCCTATTTT. Amino acid sequence: CAWSVSGKGPYF.

Notes on this clone: At the DNA level, this CDR3 is encoded by other sequences in the same sample as well. V usage is TRBV9 and J usage is TRBJ1-4; 10 nucleotides match TRBD1. V lost 1 base, J lost 8 bases, and 5 bases stayed unmatched. The germline V gene encodes CDR1 SGDLS and CDR2 YYNGEE. The CDR3 contains 15 residues. CDR3 amino acids: CASSVSGTGDEKLFF. In DNA form, the CDR3 reads TGTGCCAGCAGCGTATCCGGGACAGGGGACGAAAAACTGTTTTTT. Looking up the rest from reference TRBV9 and TRBJ1-4 gives the full variable domain: DSGVTQTPKHLITATGQRVTLRCSPRSGDLSVYWYQQSLDQGLQFLIQYYNGEERAKGNILERFSAQQFPDLHSELNLSSLELGDSALYFCASSVSGTGDEKLFFGSGTQLSVL.

The chain links TRBV2 to TRBJ2-2; the D gene is possibly TRBD1 (6 bases). The CDR3 length is 15 residues. CDR1 is SNHLY and CDR2 is FYNNEI in the germline V gene. V dropped 4 bases and J dropped 5 bases, with 14 bases sitting between them. As DNA, the CDR3 is TGTGCCAGCAGTGCCGGGACATCTAGTACCGGGGAGCTGTTTTTT. Its translation: CASSAGTSSTGELFF.

The chain is built from TRBV18 and TRBJ2-3; D is perhaps TRBD1 (6 bases). Per the germline V gene, CDR1 is KGHSH and CDR2 is LQKENI. The CDR3 length is 14 residues. The ends were cut back, 9 bases at V and 0 bases at J, with 13 bases in the middle. The CDR3 DNA reads as TGTGCCAGTACCCGGACAGCTAGCACAGATACGCAGTATTTT. This translates into CASTRTASTDTQYF.

This chain links TRBV18 with TRBJ2-7; 10 nucleotides line up with TRBD1. This CDR3 contains 15 residues. Germline trimming cut 3 bases from V and 2 bases from J; bases unmatched to any gene: 4. In germline, CDR1 is KGHSH, CDR2 LQKENI. The DNA for the CDR3 is TGTGCCAGCTCACCCGGGACAGGGGTCCCCTACGAGCAGTACTTC. Residues: CASSPGTGVPYEQYF.

This chain connects TRBV15 to TRBJ2-4; perhaps TRBD1 as D (6 bases). The length of the CDR3 is 15 residues. Germline lookup yields CDR1 LNHNV and CDR2 YYDKDF (reference sequence). Trimming pared 2 bases from V and 1 base from J, leaving 9 bases between. CDR3 sequence: CATSRLDRAKNIQYF. CDR3 in DNA: TGTGCCACCAGCAGACTAGACAGGGCCAAAAACATTCAGTACTTC.

This clone was recorded a few times. CDR3 sequence reads: CASSLTGVREKLFF. CDR3 nucleotides: TGTGCCAGCAGCTTGACAGGGGTACGAGAAAAACTGTTTTTT. V usage is TRBV5-6 and J usage is TRBJ1-4, with 7 nucleotides matching TRBD1. This CDR3 is built from 14 residues. V lost 1 base, J lost 8 bases, and 5 bases stayed unmatched. Germline V gene sequence: CDR1 SGHDT, CDR2 YYEEEE.

The CDR3 coding sequence is TGTGCCAGCAGCTCCCGGGGGACCCAGTACTTC. Protein sequence: CASSSRGTQYF. The chain is built from TRBV7-9 and TRBJ2-5, with a weak D call TRBD2 (5 bases). From germline, CDR1 is SEHNR and CDR2 FQNEAQ (reference sequence). The CDR3 length is 11 residues. Trimming cost V 4 bases and J 7 bases, with 7 bases left between them.

The rearrangement links TRBV10-3 to TRBJ2-5; TRBD2 aligns across 14 bases. This CDR3 is built from 15 residues. V dropped 2 bases and J dropped 5; count of bases not matched to a gene: 1. CDR1 is ENHRY and CDR2 is SYGVKD in the germline V gene. The CDR3, as DNA: TGTGCCATCAGTGAGGGACTAGCGGGGGGTGAGACCCAGTACTTC. Its protein product is CAISEGLAGGETQYF.

In its sample, this clone was seen once. The genes are TRBV27 and TRBJ1-2; D may be TRBD1 (5 bases). This CDR3 is built from 15 residues. Deletions cut 1 base from V and 3 bases from J, with 12 bases between. Germline values: CDR1 MNHEY, CDR2 SMNVEV (reference sequence). The CDR3 region is CASSLLGARDYGYTF. The CDR3 DNA sequence: TGTGCCAGCAGTTTATTAGGGGCTCGGGACTATGGCTACACCTTC.

The chain uses TRBV10-3 and TRBJ1-2; D ambiguous. V was shortened by 3 bases and J by 2 bases, with 10 bases between the two germline ends. This CDR3 has 14 residues. The germline gives CDR1 ENHRY, CDR2 SYGVKD. The CDR3 bases are TGTGCCATCAGTGAAGACGGGTTAAACTATGGCTACACCTTC. This sequence encodes CAISEDGLNYGYTF.

V gene TRBV10-3 combines with J gene TRBJ2-7, with D possibly matching TRBD1 (6 bases). Trimming removed 0 bases at V and 3 bases at J, with 9 bases between. The CDR3 has 14 residues. The germline gives CDR1 ENHRY, CDR2 SYGVKD. CDR3 sequence (DNA): TGTGCCATCAGTGAGTCGGGCAGGGGCTACGAGCAGTACTTC. Amino acid sequence: CAISESGRGYEQYF.

The J gene is TRBJ2-2, the V gene TRBV9; TRBD1 might be the D (6 bases). This CDR3 region has 16 residues. Trimming took 3 bases from V and 0 from J, leaving 12 bases between them. From germline, CDR1 is SGDLS and CDR2 YYNGEE. In DNA, the CDR3 is TGTGCCAGCAGCGGAGACAGGTCCCCGAACACCGGGGAGCTGTTTTTT. Its protein product is CASSGDRSPNTGELFF.